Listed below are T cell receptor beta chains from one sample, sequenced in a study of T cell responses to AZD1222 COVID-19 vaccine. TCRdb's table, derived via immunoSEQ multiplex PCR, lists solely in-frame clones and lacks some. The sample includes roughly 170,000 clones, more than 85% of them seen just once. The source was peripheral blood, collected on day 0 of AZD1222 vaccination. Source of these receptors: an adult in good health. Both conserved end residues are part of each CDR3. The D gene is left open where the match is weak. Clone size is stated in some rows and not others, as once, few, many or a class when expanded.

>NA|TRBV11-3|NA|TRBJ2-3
TGTGCCAGCAGCGGTCCGCCCTTAGGGGGGGCCACAGATACGCAGTATTTT
CASSGPPLGGATDTQYF
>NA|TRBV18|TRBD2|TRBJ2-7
TGTGCCAGCTCACCAGGGGGGGTAGATGGCGAGCAGTACTTC
CASSPGGVDGEQYF
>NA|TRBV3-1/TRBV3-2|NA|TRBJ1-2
TGTGCCAGCAGCCGACGGGACGGCCACGGCTACACCTTC
CASSRRDGHGYTF
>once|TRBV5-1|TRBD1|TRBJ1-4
TGCGCCAGCAGTCTGGACAGGGTGGAGGAAAAACTGTTTTTT
CASSLDRVEEKLFF
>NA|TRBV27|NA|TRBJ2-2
TGTGCCAGCACTGGGGAGCTGTTTTTT
CASTGELFF
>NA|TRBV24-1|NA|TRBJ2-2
TGTGCCACCAGTCCCCAAGTCTATCGGACAGCTTTCACCGGGGAGCTGTTTTTT
CATSPQVYRTAFTGELFF
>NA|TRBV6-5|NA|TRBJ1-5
TGTGCCAGCATAGGCTCATGGCAGTCCAATCAGCCCCAGCATTTT
CASIGSWQSNQPQHF
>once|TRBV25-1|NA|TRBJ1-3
TGTGCCAGCAGTGACACCGGACGGGACTCTGGAAACACCATATATTTT
CASSDTGRDSGNTIYF
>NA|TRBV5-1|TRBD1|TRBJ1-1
TGCGCCAGCAGCTTACAGGGGGCGTCGATTAGCACTGAAGCTTTCTTT
CASSLQGASISTEAFF
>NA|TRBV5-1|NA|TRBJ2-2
TGCGCCAGCAGCTCCACAGTCACCGGGGAGCTGTTTTTT
CASSSTVTGELFF
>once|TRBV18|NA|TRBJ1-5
TGTGCCAGCTCACCACCGGGACATCATAATCAGCCCCAGCATTTT
CASSPPGHHNQPQHF
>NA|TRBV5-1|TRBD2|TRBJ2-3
TGCGCCAGCAGCGTGGGGGGGATCACAGATACGCAGTATTTT
CASSVGGITDTQYF
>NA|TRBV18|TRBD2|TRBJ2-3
TGTGCCAGCTCACGAAGAAGAGCGGGGGCCCCTCGGGGGGACACAGATACGCAGTATTTT
CASSRRRAGAPRGDTDTQYF
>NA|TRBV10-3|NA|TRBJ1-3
TGTGCCATCAGAGGGACTCTTGGAAACACCATATATTTT
CAIRGTLGNTIYF
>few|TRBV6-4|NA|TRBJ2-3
TGTGCCAGCAGTGTTGTGGGGTTTCGTGATACGCAGTATTTT
CASSVVGFRDTQYF
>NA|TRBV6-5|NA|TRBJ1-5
TGTGCCAGCAGTCCCGTGGGGGAATCCAATCAGCCCCAGCATTTT
CASSPVGESNQPQHF
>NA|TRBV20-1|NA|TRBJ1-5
TGCAGTGCTGGGGATCAGCCCCAGCATTTT
CSAGDQPQHF